This note documents a single TCR beta chain sequence. Trimming took 4 bases from V and 7 from J; bases not matched to a gene: 4. Germline values: CDR1 LNHDA, CDR2 SQIVND (reference sequence). This CDR3 comprises 13 residues. Profiled with immunoSEQ multiplex PCR; TCRdb holds only in-frame clones, not every one. The data contain 90,000 to 150,000 clones, more than 85% of them singletons. This entry belongs to a study of T cell responses to AZD1222 COVID-19 vaccine. Specimen: peripheral blood, collected 28 days after the second AZD1222 dose. This chain links TRBV19 with TRBJ2-1; 7 bases line up with TRBD1. This TCR derives from an adult who received the AZD1222 COVID-19 vaccine. The CDR3 loop reads CASSKTGQNEQFF. CDR3 nucleotides: TGTGCCAGTAGTAAGACAGGGCAGAATGAGCAGTTCTTC.